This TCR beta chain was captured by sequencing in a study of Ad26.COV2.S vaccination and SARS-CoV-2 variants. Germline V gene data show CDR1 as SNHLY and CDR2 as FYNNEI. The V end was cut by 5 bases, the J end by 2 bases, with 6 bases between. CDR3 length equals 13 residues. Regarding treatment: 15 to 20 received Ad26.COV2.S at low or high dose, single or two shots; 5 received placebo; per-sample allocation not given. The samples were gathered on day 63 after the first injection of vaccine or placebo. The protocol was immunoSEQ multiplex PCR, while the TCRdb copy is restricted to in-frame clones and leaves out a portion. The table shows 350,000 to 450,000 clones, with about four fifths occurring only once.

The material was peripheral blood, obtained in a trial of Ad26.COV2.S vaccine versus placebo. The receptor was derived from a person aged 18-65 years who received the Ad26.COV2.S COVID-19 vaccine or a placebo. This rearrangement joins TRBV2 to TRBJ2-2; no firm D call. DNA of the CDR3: TGTGCCAGCAGTCGATTTAACACCGGGGAGCTGTTTTTT. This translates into CASSRFNTGELFF.